A selection of T cell receptor beta chains follows, all from one sample in a study of blood T cell repertoires in COVID-19. TCRdb's table, derived via immunoSEQ multiplex PCR, lists solely in-frame clones and lacks some. The top ten hold roughly 13% of the sample, which has some 240,000 clones, about 84% seen once. Sequencing used peripheral blood. These TCRs come from a human donor in a cohort sampled during active COVID-19. CDR3s include the opening cysteine and the closing phenylalanine or tryptophan. The order of the fields is V gene, clone size, J gene, D gene, CDR3 protein, CDR3 DNA. D genes are given only for firm matches. The listing skips clone size in some rows; elsewhere it reads once, few, many or a size class.

v_gene: TRBV30
abundance: NA
j_gene: TRBJ1-6
d_gene: NA
CDR3aa: CAWNLGSETYNSPLHF
CDR3nt: TGTGCCTGGAACCTCGGATCGGAGACCTATAATTCACCCCTCCACTTT

v_gene: TRBV7-8
abundance: NA
j_gene: TRBJ2-1
d_gene: TRBD2
CDR3aa: CASSLGPSGSSEQFF
CDR3nt: TGTGCCAGCAGCTTAGGTCCTAGCGGATCCAGTGAGCAGTTCTTC

v_gene: TRBV28
abundance: few
j_gene: TRBJ1-6
d_gene: TRBD1
CDR3aa: CASGQGQGGSPLHF
CDR3nt: TGTGCCAGCGGGCAAGGACAGGGTGGGTCACCCCTCCACTTT

v_gene: TRBV5-1
abundance: NA
j_gene: TRBJ2-5
d_gene: NA
CDR3aa: CASATGSGRETQYF
CDR3nt: TGCGCCAGCGCCACAGGATCGGGTCGGGAGACCCAGTACTTC

v_gene: TRBV7-2
abundance: NA
j_gene: TRBJ2-5
d_gene: NA
CDR3aa: CASSLAGAQETQYF
CDR3nt: TGTGCCAGCAGCTTAGCGGGGGCCCAAGAGACCCAGTACTTC

v_gene: TRBV3-1/TRBV3-2
abundance: NA
j_gene: TRBJ2-1
d_gene: TRBD2
CDR3aa: CASSQDGTSEGRNEQFF
CDR3nt: TGTGCCAGCAGCCAAGATGGGACTAGCGAGGGTCGCAATGAGCAGTTCTTC

v_gene: TRBV11-2
abundance: NA
j_gene: TRBJ2-7
d_gene: TRBD2
CDR3aa: CASSSGGGRGTYEQYF
CDR3nt: TGTGCCAGCAGCTCCGGCGGGGGGCGGGGAACCTACGAGCAGTACTTC

v_gene: TRBV28
abundance: few
j_gene: TRBJ2-7
d_gene: TRBD2
CDR3aa: CASTGLAGSKRGYYEQYF
CDR3nt: TGTGCCAGCACCGGACTAGCGGGATCAAAACGGGGTTACTACGAGCAGTACTTC

v_gene: TRBV24-1
abundance: NA
j_gene: TRBJ2-3
d_gene: TRBD2
CDR3aa: CATSATSGNTDTQYF
CDR3nt: TGTGCCACCAGTGCGACTAGCGGAAACACAGATACGCAGTATTTT

v_gene: TRBV10-1
abundance: NA
j_gene: TRBJ2-7
d_gene: NA
CDR3aa: CASSLLVEQYF
CDR3nt: TGCGCCAGCAGCCTACTAGTCGAGCAGTACTTC

v_gene: TRBV18
abundance: NA
j_gene: TRBJ1-6
d_gene: TRBD1
CDR3aa: CASSPWRTGQGDSPLHF
CDR3nt: TGTGCCAGCTCACCGTGGAGGACGGGACAGGGTGATTCACCCCTCCACTTT

v_gene: TRBV28
abundance: NA
j_gene: TRBJ1-5
d_gene: TRBD1
CDR3aa: CASSGQGAGQPQHF
CDR3nt: TGTGCCAGCAGCGGACAGGGGGCCGGGCAGCCCCAGCATTTT

v_gene: TRBV28
abundance: NA
j_gene: TRBJ2-7
d_gene: NA
CDR3aa: CASSLIRLALNEQYF
CDR3nt: TGTGCCAGCAGTTTGATACGGCTAGCGTTAAATGAGCAGTACTTC

v_gene: TRBV14
abundance: NA
j_gene: TRBJ1-4
d_gene: TRBD1
CDR3aa: CASSQRQGGNEKLFF
CDR3nt: TGTGCCAGCAGCCAAAGACAGGGGGGCAATGAAAAACTGTTTTTT

v_gene: TRBV10-3
abundance: few
j_gene: TRBJ2-5
d_gene: NA
CDR3aa: CAISAGSQETQYF
CDR3nt: TGTGCCATCAGTGCTGGCTCCCAAGAGACCCAGTACTTC

v_gene: TRBV7-9
abundance: NA
j_gene: TRBJ1-5
d_gene: NA
CDR3aa: CASSFSSNQPQHF
CDR3nt: TGTGCCAGCAGCTTTAGCAGCAATCAGCCCCAGCATTTT

v_gene: TRBV5-4
abundance: NA
j_gene: TRBJ1-4
d_gene: TRBD1
CDR3aa: CASSLGPQGAITNEKLFF
CDR3nt: TGTGCCAGCAGCTTGGGTCCACAGGGGGCAATCACTAATGAAAAACTGTTTTTT

v_gene: TRBV6-2/TRBV6-3
abundance: few
j_gene: TRBJ1-4
d_gene: TRBD1
CDR3aa: CASSYGMQGGGTNEKLFF
CDR3nt: TGTGCCAGCAGTTACGGGATGCAGGGGGGTGGAACTAATGAAAAACTGTTTTTT

v_gene: TRBV5-4
abundance: once
j_gene: TRBJ2-3
d_gene: TRBD1
CDR3aa: CASRQGSDTQYF
CDR3nt: TGTGCCAGCCGACAGGGTTCAGATACGCAGTATTTT

v_gene: TRBV6-1
abundance: few
j_gene: TRBJ1-2
d_gene: TRBD1
CDR3aa: CASSETGQDLYGYTF
CDR3nt: TGTGCCAGCAGTGAGACAGGACAGGACCTCTATGGCTACACCTTC

v_gene: TRBV27
abundance: NA
j_gene: TRBJ1-3
d_gene: NA
CDR3aa: CASSFYSGNTIYF
CDR3nt: TGTGCCAGCAGTTTTTACTCTGGAAACACCATATATTTT

v_gene: TRBV11-3
abundance: NA
j_gene: TRBJ2-3
d_gene: TRBD2
CDR3aa: CASSPRSLAGEDTQYF
CDR3nt: TGTGCCAGCAGCCCCCGCAGCCTAGCGGGGGAAGATACGCAGTATTTT

v_gene: TRBV11-2
abundance: NA
j_gene: TRBJ1-2
d_gene: TRBD1
CDR3aa: CASSFRDRVGYTF
CDR3nt: TGTGCCAGCAGCTTCCGGGACAGAGTGGGCTACACCTTC

v_gene: TRBV7-6
abundance: NA
j_gene: TRBJ2-1
d_gene: NA
CDR3aa: CASSLAGKQFF
CDR3nt: TGTGCCAGCAGCTTAGCCGGTAAGCAGTTCTTC

v_gene: TRBV18
abundance: NA
j_gene: TRBJ1-2
d_gene: TRBD1
CDR3aa: CASSPLRGHGYTF
CDR3nt: TGTGCCAGCTCACCTCTCAGGGGGCACGGCTACACCTTC

v_gene: TRBV29-1
abundance: NA
j_gene: TRBJ1-1
d_gene: NA
CDR3aa: CSVAQENEAFF
CDR3nt: TGCAGCGTTGCACAGGAAAATGAAGCTTTCTTT

v_gene: TRBV5-1
abundance: NA
j_gene: TRBJ2-1
d_gene: TRBD1
CDR3aa: CASSLWGQGDEQFF
CDR3nt: TGCGCCAGCAGCTTGTGGGGACAGGGCGATGAGCAGTTCTTC

v_gene: TRBV3-1/TRBV3-2
abundance: once
j_gene: TRBJ2-1
d_gene: NA
CDR3aa: CASSQGGLPYNEQFF
CDR3nt: TGTGCCAGCAGCCAAGGGGGACTCCCCTACAATGAGCAGTTCTTC

v_gene: TRBV7-2
abundance: NA
j_gene: TRBJ1-5
d_gene: NA
CDR3aa: CASSLTGLSNQPQHF
CDR3nt: TGTGCCAGCAGCTTGACAGGCCTCAGCAATCAGCCCCAGCATTTT

v_gene: TRBV5-1
abundance: NA
j_gene: TRBJ1-3
d_gene: NA
CDR3aa: CASSLESSDSSGNTIYF
CDR3nt: TGCGCCAGCAGCTTGGAATCGTCCGATAGCTCTGGAAACACCATATATTTT

v_gene: TRBV30
abundance: NA
j_gene: TRBJ1-5
d_gene: NA
CDR3aa: CAWGSGLSQPQHF
CDR3nt: TGTGCCTGGGGTTCAGGGCTTTCTCAGCCCCAGCATTTT

v_gene: TRBV11-2
abundance: NA
j_gene: TRBJ2-7
d_gene: NA
CDR3aa: CASSLDPEAEQYF
CDR3nt: TGTGCCAGCAGCTTAGACCCGGAGGCCGAGCAGTACTTC

v_gene: TRBV10-3
abundance: NA
j_gene: TRBJ1-1
d_gene: TRBD1
CDR3aa: CAITPSTGSNTEAFF
CDR3nt: TGTGCCATCACACCATCGACAGGGTCGAACACTGAAGCTTTCTTT

v_gene: TRBV19
abundance: NA
j_gene: TRBJ2-2
d_gene: NA
CDR3aa: CASSTPGTSTGELFF
CDR3nt: TGTGCCAGTAGTACCCCCGGGACATCAACCGGGGAGCTGTTTTTT

v_gene: TRBV9
abundance: NA
j_gene: TRBJ1-3
d_gene: NA
CDR3aa: CASSVDAPGGNTIYF
CDR3nt: TGTGCCAGCAGCGTAGACGCTCCGGGGGGAAACACCATATATTTT

v_gene: TRBV27
abundance: few
j_gene: TRBJ1-4
d_gene: NA
CDR3aa: CASRFAGASNEKLFF
CDR3nt: TGTGCCAGCAGGTTCGCGGGGGCCTCTAATGAAAAACTGTTTTTT

v_gene: TRBV4-2
abundance: NA
j_gene: TRBJ1-5
d_gene: NA
CDR3aa: CASSQEWNRVKPQHF
CDR3nt: TGTGCCAGCAGCCAAGAATGGAACAGGGTTAAGCCCCAGCATTTT

v_gene: TRBV13
abundance: NA
j_gene: TRBJ2-7
d_gene: TRBD1
CDR3aa: CASSNPGQGRYEQYF
CDR3nt: TGTGCCAGCAGTAACCCGGGACAGGGCCGCTACGAGCAGTACTTC

v_gene: TRBV5-1
abundance: NA
j_gene: TRBJ2-2
d_gene: NA
CDR3aa: CASSLGSGANTGELFF
CDR3nt: TGCGCCAGCAGCTTGGGAAGCGGAGCGAACACCGGGGAGCTGTTTTTT

v_gene: TRBV28
abundance: once
j_gene: TRBJ2-2
d_gene: TRBD1
CDR3aa: CASSSGTAHTGELFF
CDR3nt: TGTGCCAGCAGTTCCGGGACAGCCCATACCGGGGAGCTGTTTTTT

v_gene: TRBV30
abundance: few
j_gene: TRBJ2-1
d_gene: NA
CDR3aa: CAWSRSGYNEQFF
CDR3nt: TGTGCCTGGAGTCGTAGCGGTTACAATGAGCAGTTCTTC

v_gene: TRBV3-1/TRBV3-2
abundance: NA
j_gene: TRBJ2-3
d_gene: TRBD2
CDR3aa: CASSQDGLADSTSTDTQYF
CDR3nt: TGTGCCAGCAGCCAAGACGGACTAGCGGATTCTACTAGCACAGATACGCAGTATTTT

v_gene: TRBV25-1
abundance: NA
j_gene: TRBJ1-2
d_gene: NA
CDR3aa: CASSESGSRYGYTF
CDR3nt: TGTGCCAGCAGTGAATCCGGGTCTAGGTATGGCTACACCTTC

v_gene: TRBV6-4
abundance: NA
j_gene: TRBJ2-5
d_gene: NA
CDR3aa: CASSDSPGEGQETQYF
CDR3nt: TGTGCCAGCAGTGACTCTCCCGGAGAGGGCCAAGAGACCCAGTACTTC

v_gene: TRBV28
abundance: few
j_gene: TRBJ1-1
d_gene: NA
CDR3aa: CASSLPRSTEAFF
CDR3nt: TGTGCCAGCAGTTTACCCCGGAGCACTGAAGCTTTCTTT

v_gene: TRBV19
abundance: few
j_gene: TRBJ1-5
d_gene: TRBD1
CDR3aa: CASSPAGGWSNQPQHF
CDR3nt: TGTGCCAGTAGTCCGGCAGGGGGCTGGAGCAATCAGCCCCAGCATTTT

v_gene: TRBV5-1
abundance: NA
j_gene: TRBJ1-1
d_gene: TRBD1
CDR3aa: CASSLAGRTGGGEAFF
CDR3nt: TGCGCCAGCAGCTTGGCCGGGCGGACAGGGGGCGGGGAAGCTTTCTTT

v_gene: TRBV2
abundance: NA
j_gene: TRBJ2-1
d_gene: NA
CDR3aa: CASSIAVGHEQFF
CDR3nt: TGTGCCAGCAGTATAGCGGTGGGACATGAGCAGTTCTTC

v_gene: TRBV7-9
abundance: NA
j_gene: TRBJ2-5
d_gene: TRBD1
CDR3aa: CASSLTRDSWGETQYF
CDR3nt: TGTGCCAGCAGCTTAACCCGGGACAGTTGGGGAGAGACCCAGTACTTC

v_gene: TRBV11-2
abundance: NA
j_gene: TRBJ1-2
d_gene: TRBD1
CDR3aa: CASSLDRTNYGYTF
CDR3nt: TGTGCCAGCAGCTTGGACAGGACTAACTATGGCTACACCTTC

v_gene: TRBV27
abundance: NA
j_gene: TRBJ1-1
d_gene: TRBD1
CDR3aa: CASSPDREISEAFF
CDR3nt: TGTGCCAGCAGCCCCGACAGGGAGATTTCTGAAGCTTTCTTT

v_gene: TRBV7-9
abundance: NA
j_gene: TRBJ2-3
d_gene: NA
CDR3aa: CASSFADTQYF
CDR3nt: TGTGCCAGCAGCTTCGCGGATACGCAGTATTTT